This record concerns one TCR beta chain sequence. The antigen remains undetermined. Since a much larger clone is just one base distant, this may be a read error. The CDR3 spans 15 residues. The V gene's germline CDR1 is KGHSH and CDR2 LQKENI. This specimen belongs to a study of response to subunit inactivated influenza vaccine. Whole-study results and caveats: New T cells are recruited in small numbers by each seasonal influenza vaccination, according to the authors' suggestion.

TCRdb passed the RT-PCR reads through MiXCR, listing each CDR3 protein once. The sample lists some 640,000 distinct CDR3 sequences; about 15% were seen once. The sequence was collected from a man aged 45-60 years who received an inactivated influenza vaccine. Material: PBMCs from blood, obtained approximately 15 days before vaccination. This chain links TRBV18 with TRBJ2-7, with 11 bases lining up with TRBD1. The CDR3 protein is CARSPGTGGRSEQYF. The CDR3 DNA is TGTGCCAGGTCACCCGGGACAGGGGGTCGAAGCGAGCAGTACTTC.